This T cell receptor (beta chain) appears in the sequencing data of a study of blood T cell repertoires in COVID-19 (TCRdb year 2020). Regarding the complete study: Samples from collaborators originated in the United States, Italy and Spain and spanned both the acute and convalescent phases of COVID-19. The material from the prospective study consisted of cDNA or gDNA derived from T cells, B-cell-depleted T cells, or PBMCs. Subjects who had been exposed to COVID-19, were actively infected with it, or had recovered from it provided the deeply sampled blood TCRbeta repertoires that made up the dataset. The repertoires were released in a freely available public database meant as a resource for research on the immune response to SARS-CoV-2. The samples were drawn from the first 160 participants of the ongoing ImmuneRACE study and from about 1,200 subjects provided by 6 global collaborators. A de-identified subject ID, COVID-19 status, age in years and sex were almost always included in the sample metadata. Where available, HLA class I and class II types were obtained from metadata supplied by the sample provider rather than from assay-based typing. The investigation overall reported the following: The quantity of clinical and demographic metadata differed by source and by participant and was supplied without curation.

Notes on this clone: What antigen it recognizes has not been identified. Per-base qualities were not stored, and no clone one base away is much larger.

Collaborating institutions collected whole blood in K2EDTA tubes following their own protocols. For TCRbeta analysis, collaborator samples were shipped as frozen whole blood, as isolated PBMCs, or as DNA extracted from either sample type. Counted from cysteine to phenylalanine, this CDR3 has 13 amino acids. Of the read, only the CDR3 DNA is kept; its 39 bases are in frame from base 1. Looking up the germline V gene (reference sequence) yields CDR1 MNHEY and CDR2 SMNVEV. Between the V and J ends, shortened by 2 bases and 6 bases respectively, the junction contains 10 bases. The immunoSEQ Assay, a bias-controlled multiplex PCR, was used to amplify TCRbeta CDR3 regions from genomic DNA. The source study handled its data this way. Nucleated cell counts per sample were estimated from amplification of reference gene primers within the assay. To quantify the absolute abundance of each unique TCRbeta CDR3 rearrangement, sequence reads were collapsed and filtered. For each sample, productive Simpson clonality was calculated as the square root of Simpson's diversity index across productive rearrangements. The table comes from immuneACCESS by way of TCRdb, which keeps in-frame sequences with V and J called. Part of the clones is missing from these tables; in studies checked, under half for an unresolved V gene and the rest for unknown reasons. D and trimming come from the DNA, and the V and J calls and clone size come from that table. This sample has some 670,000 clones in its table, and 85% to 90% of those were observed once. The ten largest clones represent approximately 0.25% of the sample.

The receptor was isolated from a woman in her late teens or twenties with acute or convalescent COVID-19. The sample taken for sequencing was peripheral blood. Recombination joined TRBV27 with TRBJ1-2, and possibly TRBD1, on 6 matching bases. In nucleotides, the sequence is TGTGCCAGCAGTTTACGGGGGGGCAATGGCTACACCTTC. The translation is CASSLRGGNGYTF.